The T cell receptor beta chain described here comes from a study of blood T cell repertoires in COVID-19. The protocol was immunoSEQ multiplex PCR, while the TCRdb copy is restricted to in-frame clones and leaves out a portion. Here the sample spans approximately 180,000 clones, 80% to 85% being singletons. A few counts support this clone. Sequencing was performed on peripheral blood. The clonotype comes from a woman in her thirties or forties with COVID-19, enrolled during active disease.

The CDR3 DNA follows: TGTGCCATCAGGGGACTAGCGGGAATCGACGAGCAGTACTTC. This translates into CAIRGLAGIDEQYF. The chain is built from TRBV10-3 and TRBJ2-7; 13 bases match TRBD2. V trimming: 6 bases; J trimming: 5 bases; junction bases outside the gene matches: 4. This CDR3 is built from 14 residues. The V gene's germline CDR1 is ENHRY and CDR2 SYGVKD.